This T cell receptor beta chain comes out of a study of cytomegalovirus exposure and HLA in healthy donors. Among the donors, all were healthy bone marrow donors. Unmatched junction bases numbered 5, after V lost 3 bases and J lost 6 bases. Germline V gene data show CDR1 as SGHRS and CDR2 as YFSETQ. This CDR3 has 16 amino acids. With 60 Vbeta and 13 Jbeta primers, the PCR was carried out. Generated by immunoSEQ multiplex PCR, the TCRdb table keeps only in-frame clones and is missing some. In the table there are 190,000 or so clones, roughly four fifths of which are singletons. The specimen was PBMCs. This receptor was taken from a man between 45 and 60 years old in good health and CMV-seronegative. The chain has TRBV5-1 and TRBJ2-3; 15 bases are a match to TRBD2. The CDR3: CASSWTSGGASDTQYF. CDR3 nucleotides: TGCGCCAGCAGCTGGACTAGCGGGGGGGCCTCTGATACGCAGTATTTT.